This T cell receptor beta chain comes out of a study of OX40 agonist ivuxolimab in advanced cancers. Study-level background: A male proportion of just over 80% was recorded, with mean age approximately 64 years and range 23 to 79. Findings of the study overall: The mean number of expanded clones was higher in CD8+ T cells than in CD4+.

The data were produced by immunoSEQ multiplex PCR, yet TCRdb's version contains in-frame clones alone and is incomplete. There are 70,000 or so clones in the sample; about 90% occur only once, and about 1.3% lies in the top ten. Germline CDR1 and CDR2: LNHDA and SQIVND (reference sequence). The CDR3 sequence is 13 residues long. The J segment lost 6 bases and the V segment lost 5 bases, leaving 2 bases of the junction unmatched. The sampling schedule covered blood at baseline, cycle 4 day 1, and cycle 7 day 1. Concerning this clone itself: The antigen is undetermined.

The receptor was isolated from an adult with an advanced solid tumor such as melanoma, head and neck, liver or kidney cancer. The chain joins TRBV19 to TRBJ1-5; 9 bases are shared with TRBD1. The sequencing here drew on CD4+ or CD8+ T cells sorted from blood, taken in a trial of the OX40 agonist ivuxolimab. The CDR3 loop reads CASSDRGVQPQHF. As DNA, the CDR3 is TGTGCCAGTAGTGACAGGGGGGTTCAGCCCCAGCATTTT.